The entry below gives a single T cell receptor (beta chain) sequence along with its context. Its antigen is still unknown. The V gene's germline CDR1 is MNHEY and CDR2 SMNVEV (reference sequence). The CDR3 has 14 residues. The trim removed 4 bases at V and 3 bases at J, leaving 5 bases unmatched. This sample is drawn from a study of CD8+ T cells in alopecia areata. Study-level background: The drug, oral tofacitinib, was given to treated patients at 5 to 10 mg twice daily.

Study-wide results and limits: For lesional scalp, especially alopecia totalis/universalis, clonality was higher than in normal scalp.

Reverse transcription of extracted RNA yielded cDNA, which provided the sequencing template. Profiled with immunoSEQ multiplex PCR; TCRdb holds only in-frame clones, not every one. The sample lists some 130,000 clones; around three fifths were seen once. Patients with alopecia areata provided lesional scalp punch biopsies as well as peripheral blood. This sequence joins TRBV27 and TRBJ1-1, with 7 bases fitting TRBD1. The origin of this receptor is a human donor with alopecia areata. This specimen was CD4+ T cells sorted from blood, taken at week 0. In DNA form, the CDR3 reads TGTGCCAGCAGTTGGGGCAGGGGGGACACTGAAGCTTTCTTT. It encodes CASSWGRGDTEAFF.